One sample yielded the 6 T cell receptor beta chains listed below, sequenced in a study of blood T cell repertoires in COVID-19. Sequenced by immunoSEQ multiplex PCR; TCRdb stores in-frame clones only, minus some. The sample yields approximately 250,000 clones, approximately 90% seen once. The specimen was PBMCs or T cells enriched from blood (not recorded which). The receptors shown here come from a man aged 35 to 55 who had been exposed to COVID-19.

The chain joins TRBV29-1 to TRBJ2-1, with TRBD2 matching 11 bases. V shed 4 bases, J shed 9 bases, and the junction held 17 bases outside the gene matches. The V gene's germline CDR1 is SQVTM and CDR2 ANQGSEA. The CDR3 loop spans 17 amino acids. CDR3 in DNA: TGCAGCGTTGCAAGACTAGCGGGACCCACGACTGGTATTGAGCAGTTCTTC. It translates to CSVARLAGPTTGIEQFF.

The rearrangement uses TRBV6-5 and TRBJ2-1, with 8 bases that match TRBD1. The germline gives CDR1 MNHEY, CDR2 SVGAGI. V lost 5 bases to trimming and J lost 4 bases; unmatched junction nucleotides: 7. The CDR3 has 15 residues. The CDR3 is CASSNRDRSYNEQFF. CDR3 DNA sequence: TGTGCCAGCAGTAACCGGGACAGGTCTTACAATGAGCAGTTCTTC.

V is TRBV9 and J is TRBJ2-7, with TRBD1 matching over 9 bases. Trimming took 3 bases from V and 4 from J; bases not matched to a gene: 11. There are 16 residues in the CDR3. Germline loops: CDR1 SGDLS, CDR2 YYNGEE. The CDR3 loop is CASSAEPGQGAYEQYF. The CDR3, as DNA: TGTGCCAGCAGCGCGGAGCCGGGACAGGGAGCGTACGAGCAGTACTTC.

The rearrangement joins TRBV4-1 to TRBJ2-2, with 12 bases identical to TRBD2. Per the germline V gene, CDR1 is MGHRA and CDR2 is YSYEKL. The CDR3 has 16 amino acids. Trimming removed 4 bases from V and 3 bases from J; junction bases left unmatched: 3. The CDR3 DNA reads TGCGCCAGCAGCCGCCGACTAGCGGGAGACACCGGGGAGCTGTTTTTT. This sequence encodes CASSRRLAGDTGELFF.

The rearrangement uses TRBV9 and TRBJ2-2; the D gene is possibly TRBD1 (5 bases). This CDR3 has 14 residues. Trimming took off 0 bases at V and 7 bases at J, with 10 bases between the two ends. Germline values: CDR1 SGDLS, CDR2 YYNGEE. The CDR3 loop is CASSVEQGIGELFF. The CDR3 region has the DNA TGTGCCAGCAGCGTAGAGCAGGGTATCGGGGAGCTGTTTTTT.

The CDR3 DNA reads TGTGCCAGCAGCCCTAGACAGGGAGGAGATTGGACTGAAGCTTTCTTT. It is translated as CASSPRQGGDWTEAFF. The chain recombines TRBV5-4 with TRBJ1-1; 7 bases agree with TRBD1. CDR1 and CDR2 (germline): SGHNT, YYREEE (reference sequence). The CDR3 runs 16 residues. V gave up 4 bases and J gave up 5 bases; unmatched junction bases: 14.